This record concerns one TCR beta chain sequence. The sample originates from a study of T cells in localized non-small cell lung cancer. CDR1 and CDR2 (germline): SGHAT, FQNNGV. The CDR3 has 16 residues. With V trimmed by 5 bases and J by 4 bases, 9 bases remained unmatched. The repertoire was sequenced with immunoSEQ multiplex PCR; TCRdb's copy has only in-frame clones and lacks some. The data contain tens of thousands of clones, around 82% of them singletons. The sample here was peripheral blood, taken before any cancer treatment. This TCR came from a male donor at least 60 years old with stage II squamous cell lung carcinoma. The chain uses TRBV11-2 and TRBJ1-3; 9 bases are shared with TRBD1. The CDR3 bases are TGTGCCAGCAGCGCCGTCGGGACAGGGCTAGGAAACACCATATATTTT. It codes for CASSAVGTGLGNTIYF. The full variable domain, completed using reference TRBV11-2 and TRBJ1-3, is EAGVAQSPRYKIIEKRQSVAFWCNPISGHATLYWYQQILGQGPKLLIQFQNNGVVDDSQLPKDRFSAERLKGVDSTLKIQPAKLEDSAVYLCASSAVGTGLGNTIYFGEGSWLTVV.